This T cell receptor beta chain was retrieved from a study of CD8+ T cells in alopecia areata. Extracted from the samples, RNA was reverse transcribed into cDNA to serve as the sequencing template. Clones were read by immunoSEQ multiplex PCR, and TCRdb kept only the in-frame ones, dropping some. Of roughly 6,600 clones listed, around 70% are singletons. V gave up 8 bases and J gave up 7 bases; unmatched junction bases: 26. The CDR3 covers 20 residues. The germline gives CDR1 KGHSH, CDR2 LQKENI. The treatment is: oral pan-JAK inhibitor, 5-10 mg twice daily. Collection of lesional scalp punch biopsies and peripheral blood was performed in alopecia areata patients.

The sequenced sample was skin, obtained at week 4, from a patient treated with tofacitinib. The receptor was isolated from a human donor with alopecia areata. The rearrangement links TRBV18 to TRBJ2-1; 10 bases line up with TRBD1. The CDR3: CASPTWGATGGKGLVNEQFF. The CDR3 nucleotides read TGTGCCAGCCCCACGTGGGGTGCGACAGGGGGCAAAGGTTTAGTGAATGAGCAGTTCTTC. The full variable domain, its missing parts supplied by reference TRBV18 and TRBJ2-1, is NAGVMQNPRHLVRRRGQEARLRCSPMKGHSHVYWYRQLPEEGLKFMVYLQKENIIDESGMPKERFSAEFPKEGPSILRIQQVVRGDSAAYFCASPTWGATGGKGLVNEQFFGPGTRLTVL.